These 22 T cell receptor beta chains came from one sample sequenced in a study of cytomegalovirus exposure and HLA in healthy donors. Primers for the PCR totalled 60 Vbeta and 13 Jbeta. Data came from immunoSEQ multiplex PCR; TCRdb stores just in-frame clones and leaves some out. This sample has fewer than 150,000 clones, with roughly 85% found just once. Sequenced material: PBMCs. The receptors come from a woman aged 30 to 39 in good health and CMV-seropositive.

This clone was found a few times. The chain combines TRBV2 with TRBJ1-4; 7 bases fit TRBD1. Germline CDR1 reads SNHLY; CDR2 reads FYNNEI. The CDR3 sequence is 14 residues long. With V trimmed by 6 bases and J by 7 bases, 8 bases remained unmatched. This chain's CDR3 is CASRGDGTAEKLFF. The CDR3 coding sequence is TGTGCCAGCAGGGGGGATGGGACAGCTGAAAAACTGTTTTTT.

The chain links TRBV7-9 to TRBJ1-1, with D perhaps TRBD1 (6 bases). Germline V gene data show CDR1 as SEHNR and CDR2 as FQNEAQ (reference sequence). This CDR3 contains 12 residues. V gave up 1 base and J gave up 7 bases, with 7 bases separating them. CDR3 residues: CASSLGQVEAFF. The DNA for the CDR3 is TGTGCCAGCAGCTTAGGACAGGTTGAAGCTTTCTTT.

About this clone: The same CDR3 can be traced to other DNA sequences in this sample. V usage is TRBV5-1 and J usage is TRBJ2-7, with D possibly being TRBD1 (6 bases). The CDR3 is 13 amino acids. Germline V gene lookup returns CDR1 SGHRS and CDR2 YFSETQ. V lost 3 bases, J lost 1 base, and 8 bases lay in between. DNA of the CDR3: TGCGCCAGCAGCTCCGGACAGTCCTACGAGCAGTACTTC. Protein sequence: CASSSGQSYEQYF.

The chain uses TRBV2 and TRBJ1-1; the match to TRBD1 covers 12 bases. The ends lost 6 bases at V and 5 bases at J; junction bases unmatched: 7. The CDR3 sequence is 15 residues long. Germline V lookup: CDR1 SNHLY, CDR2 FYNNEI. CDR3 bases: TGTGCCAGCAGAGGGGACAGGGGGCTGGGTACTGAAGCTTTCTTT. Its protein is CASRGDRGLGTEAFF.

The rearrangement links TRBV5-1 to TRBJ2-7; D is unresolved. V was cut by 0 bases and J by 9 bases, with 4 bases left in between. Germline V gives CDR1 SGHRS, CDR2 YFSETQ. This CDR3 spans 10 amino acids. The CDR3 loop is CASSLAGQYF. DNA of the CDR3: TGCGCCAGCAGCTTGGCCGGGCAGTACTTC.

The CDR3 region is CASSANRDSPLHF. The DNA for the CDR3 is TGTGCCAGCAGCGCGAACAGGGATTCACCCCTCCACTTT. V usage is TRBV7-2 and J usage is TRBJ1-6, with D perhaps matching TRBD1 (6 bases). This CDR3 contains 13 residues. V lost 5 bases, J lost 8 bases, and 10 bases lay in between. From germline, CDR1 is SGHTA and CDR2 FQGNSA.

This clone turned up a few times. In DNA, the CDR3 is TGTGCCAGCAGCCATCCGGGGGGCGGGGATGGCTACACCTTC. Its translation: CASSHPGGGDGYTF. J is TRBJ1-2 and V is TRBV4-2; D perhaps matches TRBD1 (6 bases). The V end lost 3 bases, the J end lost 6 bases, and 14 bases lay between the germline ends. This CDR3 has 14 amino acids. CDR1 and CDR2 (germline): LGHNA, YNFKEQ.

The DNA for the CDR3 is TGTGCCAGCAGTGAAGAAAGAAGCCACCAAGAGACCCAGTACTTC. The encoded protein is CASSEERSHQETQYF. This chain uses TRBV2 with TRBJ2-5, with D uncertain. The CDR3 is 15 amino acids. The germline gives CDR1 SNHLY, CDR2 FYNNEI. Trimming shortened V by 1 base and J by 0 bases, and 9 bases separated the two germline ends.

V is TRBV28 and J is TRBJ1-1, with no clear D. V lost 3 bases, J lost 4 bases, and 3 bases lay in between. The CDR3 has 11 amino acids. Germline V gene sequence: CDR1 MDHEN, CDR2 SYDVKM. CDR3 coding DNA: TGTGCCAGCAGTTTCGGCACTGAAGCTTTCTTT. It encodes CASSFGTEAFF.

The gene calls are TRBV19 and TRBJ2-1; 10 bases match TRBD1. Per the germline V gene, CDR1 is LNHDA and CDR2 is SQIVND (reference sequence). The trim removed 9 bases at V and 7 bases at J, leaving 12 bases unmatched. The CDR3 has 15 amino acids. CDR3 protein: CASSRTGGSLNEQFF. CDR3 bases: TGTGCCAGCTCACGGACAGGGGGAAGCTTAAATGAGCAGTTCTTC.

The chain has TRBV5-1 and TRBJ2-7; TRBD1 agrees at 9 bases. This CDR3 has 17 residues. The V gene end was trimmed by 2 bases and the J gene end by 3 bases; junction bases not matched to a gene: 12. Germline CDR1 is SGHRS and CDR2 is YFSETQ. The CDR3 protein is CASSFGGADRGLYEQYF. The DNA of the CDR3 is TGCGCCAGCAGCTTCGGAGGAGCGGACAGGGGTCTCTACGAGCAGTACTTC.

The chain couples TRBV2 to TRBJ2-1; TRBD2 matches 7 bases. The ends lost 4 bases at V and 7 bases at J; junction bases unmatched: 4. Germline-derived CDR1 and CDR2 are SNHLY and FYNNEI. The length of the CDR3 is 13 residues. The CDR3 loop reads CASSATSVNEQFF. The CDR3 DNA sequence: TGTGCCAGCAGTGCCACTAGCGTGAATGAGCAGTTCTTC.

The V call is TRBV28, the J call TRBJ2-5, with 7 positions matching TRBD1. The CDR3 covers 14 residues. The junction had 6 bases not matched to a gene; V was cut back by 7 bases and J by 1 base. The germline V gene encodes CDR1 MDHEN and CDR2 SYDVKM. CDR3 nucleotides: TGTGCCAGCACCTCGACAGGGACCCAAGAGACCCAGTACTTC. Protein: CASTSTGTQETQYF.

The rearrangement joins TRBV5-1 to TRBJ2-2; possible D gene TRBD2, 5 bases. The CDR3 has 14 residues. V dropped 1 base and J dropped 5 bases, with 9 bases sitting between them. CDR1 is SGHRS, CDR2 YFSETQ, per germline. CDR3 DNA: TGCGCCAGCAGCTTGTTGGGAGTGACCGGGGAGCTGTTTTTT. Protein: CASSLLGVTGELFF. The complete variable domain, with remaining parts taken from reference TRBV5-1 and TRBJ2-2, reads KAGVTQTPRYLIKTRGQQVTLSCSPISGHRSVSWYQQTPGQGLQFLFEYFSETQRNKGNFPGRFSGRQFSNSRSEMNVSTLELGDSALYLCASSLLGVTGELFFGEGSRLTVL.

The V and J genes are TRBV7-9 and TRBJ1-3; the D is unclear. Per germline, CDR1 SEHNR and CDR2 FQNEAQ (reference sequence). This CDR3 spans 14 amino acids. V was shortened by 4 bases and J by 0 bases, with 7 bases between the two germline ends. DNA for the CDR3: TGTGCCAGCAGCTACAGATACTCTGGAAACACCATATATTTT. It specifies CASSYRYSGNTIYF.

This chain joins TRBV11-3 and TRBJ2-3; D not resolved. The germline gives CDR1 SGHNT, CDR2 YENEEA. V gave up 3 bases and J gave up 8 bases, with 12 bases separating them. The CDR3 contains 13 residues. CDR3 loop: CASSLSPVSTQYF. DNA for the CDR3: TGTGCCAGCAGCTTGTCACCCGTTAGTACGCAGTATTTT.

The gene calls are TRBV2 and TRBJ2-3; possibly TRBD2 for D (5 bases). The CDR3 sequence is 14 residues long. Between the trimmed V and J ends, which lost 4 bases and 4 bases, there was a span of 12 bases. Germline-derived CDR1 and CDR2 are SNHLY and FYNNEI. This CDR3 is CASSGVEGADTQYF. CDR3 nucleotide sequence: TGTGCCAGCAGTGGAGTTGAGGGAGCAGATACGCAGTATTTT.

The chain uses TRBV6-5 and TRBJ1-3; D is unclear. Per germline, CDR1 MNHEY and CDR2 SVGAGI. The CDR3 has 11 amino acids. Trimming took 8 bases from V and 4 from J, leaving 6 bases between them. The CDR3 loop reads CASSQGNTIYF. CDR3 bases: TGTGCCAGCTCCCAGGGAAACACCATATATTTT.

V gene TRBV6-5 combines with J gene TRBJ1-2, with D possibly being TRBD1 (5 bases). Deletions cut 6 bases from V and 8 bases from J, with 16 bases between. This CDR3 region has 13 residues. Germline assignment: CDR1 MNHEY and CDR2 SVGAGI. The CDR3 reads CASRRGGGRGYTF. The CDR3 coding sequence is TGTGCCAGCAGACGCGGGGGAGGGAGAGGCTACACCTTC.

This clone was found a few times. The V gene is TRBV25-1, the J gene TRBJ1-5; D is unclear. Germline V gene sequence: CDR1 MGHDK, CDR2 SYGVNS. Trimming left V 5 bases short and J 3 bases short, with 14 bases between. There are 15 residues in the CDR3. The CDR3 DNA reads TGTGCCAGCAGTCCTGGAGGGCAGAACAATCAGCCCCAGCATTTT. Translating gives CASSPGGQNNQPQHF.

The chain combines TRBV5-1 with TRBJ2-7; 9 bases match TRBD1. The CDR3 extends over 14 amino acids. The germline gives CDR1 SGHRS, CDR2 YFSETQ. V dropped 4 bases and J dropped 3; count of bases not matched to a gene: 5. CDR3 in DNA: TGCGCCAGCAGCGGACAGGGGCAACTCTACGAGCAGTACTTC. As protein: CASSGQGQLYEQYF.

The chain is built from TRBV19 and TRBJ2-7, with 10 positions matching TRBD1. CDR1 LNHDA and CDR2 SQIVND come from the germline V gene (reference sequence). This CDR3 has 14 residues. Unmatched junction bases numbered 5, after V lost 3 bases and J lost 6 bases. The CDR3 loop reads CASSIGQGGAEQYF. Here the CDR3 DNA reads TGTGCCAGTAGTATTGGACAGGGGGGAGCCGAGCAGTACTTC.